The next 6 T cell receptor beta chains were all read from a single sample in a study of a mutant IDH1 vaccine in newly diagnosed glioma. These receptors lack a known antigen. Time point described: week 35, safety follow-up. With topical imiquimod, each dose of the vaccine consisted of 300 ug of mutant IDH1 20-mer peptide. Clones were sequenced by immunoSEQ multiplex PCR, and TCRdb holds only the in-frame ones, with some missing. This table holds roughly 49,000 clones, approximately 92% found once. The starting material was PBMCs, obtained from a glioma patient whose treatment included an IDH1 peptide vaccine. These receptors all stem from a man aged 50 to 59 with glioma.

The chain combines TRBV19 with TRBJ1-5; a possible D gene is TRBD1 (5 bases). Germline V gene data show CDR1 as LNHDA and CDR2 as SQIVND (reference sequence). V gave up 3 bases and J gave up 3 bases, with 18 bases separating them. CDR3 length equals 17 residues. In nucleotides, the CDR3 is TGTGCCAGTAGTATGGGAGTGGGGGGTAACCACAATCAGCCCCAGCATTTT. It is translated as CASSMGVGGNHNQPQHF.

The chain joins TRBV5-4 to TRBJ2-3; D is possibly TRBD1 (5 bases). CDR1 and CDR2 from the germline V gene are SGHNT and YYREEE (reference sequence). V was pared by 0 bases and J by 4 bases, with 12 bases between. The CDR3 consists of 15 residues. This chain's CDR3 is CASSLGGAAADTQYF. CDR3 DNA sequence: TGTGCCAGCAGCTTGGGGGGCGCTGCAGCAGATACGCAGTATTTT.

The chain has TRBV5-4 and TRBJ1-2; possibly TRBD1 for D (6 bases). V gave up 0 bases and J gave up 5 bases, with 8 bases separating them. The CDR3 spans 13 residues. Germline CDR1 SGHNT, CDR2 YYREEE (reference sequence). The CDR3 reads CASSLEGGYGYTF. The CDR3 DNA sequence: TGTGCCAGCAGCTTGGAAGGGGGTTATGGCTACACCTTC.

In its sample, this clone was seen once. V usage is TRBV6-5 and J usage is TRBJ2-7; D might be TRBD1 (6 bases). The CDR3 runs 16 residues. Germline V gene sequence: CDR1 MNHEY, CDR2 SVGAGI. V gave up 4 bases and J gave up 0 bases, with 16 bases separating them. The CDR3 spells CASSSTFRGDSYEQYF. CDR3 DNA: TGTGCCAGCAGTTCGACCTTCAGGGGCGACTCCTACGAGCAGTACTTC.

The chain couples TRBV10-3 to TRBJ2-7; 8 bases match TRBD1. Trimming cost V 3 bases and J 7 bases; bases outside gene matches: 20. The CDR3 sequence is 18 residues long. The germline V gene has CDR1 ENHRY and CDR2 SYGVKD. The DNA for the CDR3 is TGTGCCATCAGTGATCTCTTCTCCGGGGCAGGGGGCACGGGAGAGCAGTACTTC. This sequence encodes CAISDLFSGAGGTGEQYF.

The rearrangement joins TRBV2 to TRBJ1-1, with D unresolved. This CDR3 comprises 12 residues. Germline V CDR1 and CDR2: SNHLY, FYNNEI. Trimming pared 0 bases from V and 7 bases from J, leaving 6 bases between. The CDR3 coding sequence is TGTGCCAGCAGTGAAGCGCTCGTTGAAGCTTTCTTT. Translation gives CASSEALVEAFF.